This paragraph covers one T cell receptor beta chain sequence. Trimming removed 0 bases from V and 5 bases from J, with 8 bases in between. The CDR3 runs 14 residues. Germline lookup yields CDR1 MNHEY and CDR2 SVGAGI. This record belongs to a study of cytomegalovirus exposure and HLA in healthy donors. Study overall: Per a later analysis, the approximately 600 first-cohort and approximately 120 validation repertoires shared one platform.

Here immunoSEQ multiplex PCR was the method, and the copy in TCRdb shows in-frame clones only, minus some. The data hold more than 140,000 clones, with about 89% observed a single time. The source material was PBMCs. This TCR was recovered from a woman aged 18-29 years in good health and CMV-seropositive. This chain connects TRBV6-5 to TRBJ2-4; a weak D match, TRBD1 (5 bases). The CDR3 sequence: CASSYSGHQNIQYF. CDR3 sequence (DNA): TGTGCCAGCAGTTACTCGGGGCACCAAAACATTCAGTACTTC.